This T cell receptor (beta chain) was profiled in a study of blood T cells in healthy people across ages. A second PCR, run for roughly 7 to 12 cycles, used a sample-barcoded 5' primer plus a J-beta primer mix. TCRdb processed the 5' RACE reads anew with MiXCR; each CDR3 protein has one entry. The sample lists more than 1 million distinct CDR3 sequences, 40% to 45% occurring once. Germline values: CDR1 MNHEY, CDR2 SMNVEV (reference sequence). The CDR3 has 15 residues. The rearrangement uses TRBV27 and TRBJ2-4; D possibly uses TRBD1 or TRBD2 (5 bases each). Near its end, the DNA agrees better with TRBJ2-7, so the J call may be wrong. The sequence derives from an older woman in good health. The sequenced material came from blood. The CDR3 nucleotides read TGTGCCAGCAGTTTCGCACTAGGGGCCTTCTACGAGCAGTACTTC. Encoded protein: CASSFALGAFYEQYF.